This T cell receptor (beta chain) emerged from a study of blood T cell repertoires in COVID-19. The overall study: Sites across the United States, Italy and Spain contributed samples from acute and convalescent COVID-19. In each case, the material was cDNA or gDNA derived from T cells, B-cell-depleted T cells, or PBMCs.

This clone turned up a few times. The age range of participants was about 18 to 95 years, with residence in about 25 US areas. Either two negative PCRs, clearance, or symptom resolution qualified Cohort 3 donors as recovered. Clones were read by immunoSEQ multiplex PCR, and TCRdb kept only the in-frame ones, dropping some. The sample records 300,000 to 400,000 clones, over 75% being singletons. V was clipped by 1 base and J by 4 bases, with 6 bases between them. Germline-derived CDR1 and CDR2 are SGHVS and FNYEAQ. The CDR3 is 13 residues long. The specimen sequenced was PBMCs or T cells enriched from blood (not recorded which). The genes are TRBV7-6 and TRBJ2-3; a weak D match, TRBD1 (5 bases). This clonotype was obtained from a man aged 18 to 30 who had recovered from COVID-19. The CDR3 DNA reads TGTGCCAGCAGCTTAGGGGGCGCAGATACGCAGTATTTT. It encodes CASSLGGADTQYF.